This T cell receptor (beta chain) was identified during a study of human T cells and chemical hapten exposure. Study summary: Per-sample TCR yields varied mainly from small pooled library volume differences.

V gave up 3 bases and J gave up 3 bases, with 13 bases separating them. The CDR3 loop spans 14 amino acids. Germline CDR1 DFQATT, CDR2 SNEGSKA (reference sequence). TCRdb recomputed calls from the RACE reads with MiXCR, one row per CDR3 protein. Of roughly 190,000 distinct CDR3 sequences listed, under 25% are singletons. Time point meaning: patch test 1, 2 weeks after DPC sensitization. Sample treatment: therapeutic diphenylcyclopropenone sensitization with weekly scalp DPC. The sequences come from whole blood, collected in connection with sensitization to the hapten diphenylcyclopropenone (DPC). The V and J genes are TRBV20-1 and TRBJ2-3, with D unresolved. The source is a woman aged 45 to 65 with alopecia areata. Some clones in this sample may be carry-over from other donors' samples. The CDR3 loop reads CSASYSQGTDTQYF. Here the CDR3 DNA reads TGCAGTGCTAGTTATTCTCAAGGGACAGATACGCAGTATTTT.